The 3 T cell receptor beta chains given below trace back to one sample, sequenced in a study of blood T cell repertoires in COVID-19. The method was immunoSEQ multiplex PCR; TCRdb's version includes in-frame clones alone and lacks a portion of them. The sample carries fewer than 250,000 clones, around 87% recorded once. Sequenced: peripheral blood. Receptors originate from a man aged 55 to 69 with acute or convalescent COVID-19.

This chain connects TRBV24-1 to TRBJ2-1; 7 positions agree with TRBD1. The CDR3 runs 15 residues. CDR1 is KGHDR and CDR2 is SFDVKD in the germline V gene. V shed 3 bases, J shed 7 bases, and the junction held 8 bases outside the gene matches. Here the CDR3 reads CATSDRGGRENEQFF. CDR3 coding DNA: TGTGCCACCAGTGATCGAGGGGGCAGGGAAAATGAGCAGTTCTTC.

The chain couples TRBV7-9 to TRBJ1-2; 7 bases are shared with TRBD1. This CDR3 has 14 residues. CDR1 SEHNR and CDR2 FQNEAQ come from the germline V gene (reference sequence). V was clipped by 5 bases and J by 4 bases; unmatched bases: 7. CDR3 DNA: TGTGCCAGCAGCAGTACAGGGGCCCGCTATGGCTACACCTTC. This translates into CASSSTGARYGYTF.

This clone was detected only once. The chain recombines TRBV10-1 with TRBJ2-3; 12 positions agree with TRBD2. CDR1 and CDR2 (germline): WNHNN, SYGVQD (reference sequence). The CDR3 sequence is 16 residues long. The V and J ends lost 1 base and 3 bases, in that order; junction bases with no gene match: 2. This CDR3 reads CASSEYGTSGTDTQYF. The CDR3 coding sequence is TGCGCCAGCAGTGAGTATGGGACTAGCGGGACAGATACGCAGTATTTT.